This T cell receptor (beta chain) was profiled in a study of blood T cells in healthy people across ages. Points from the study as a whole: In older individuals, TCR beta diversity per million T cells was lower, falling roughly linearly with age. Diversity estimates drawn from one million T cells were deemed underestimates.

A J-beta primer mix and a sample-barcoded 5' primer were used in a second PCR of roughly 6 to 11 cycles. TCRdb recomputed calls from the 5' RACE reads with MiXCR, one row per CDR3 protein. The repertoire holds 1.5 million to 2 million distinct CDR3 sequences, with approximately 39% as singletons. Germline-derived CDR1 and CDR2 are DFQATT and SNEGSKA (reference sequence). CDR3 length: 15 residues. The V gene lost 2 bases and the J gene lost 4 bases, with 17 bases spanning the gap. Points on this clonotype: Its antigen is currently unknown.

Every donor provided approximately 10 milliliters of peripheral blood. The chain has TRBV20-1 and TRBJ2-5; the D gene is possibly TRBD2 (7 bases). Material: blood. This clonotype was obtained from a human donor in good health. In nucleotides, the CDR3 is TGCAGTGCTAGAAATTCCGGGGGGCCGGGAGAGACCCAGTACTTC. This translates into CSARNSGGPGETQYF.